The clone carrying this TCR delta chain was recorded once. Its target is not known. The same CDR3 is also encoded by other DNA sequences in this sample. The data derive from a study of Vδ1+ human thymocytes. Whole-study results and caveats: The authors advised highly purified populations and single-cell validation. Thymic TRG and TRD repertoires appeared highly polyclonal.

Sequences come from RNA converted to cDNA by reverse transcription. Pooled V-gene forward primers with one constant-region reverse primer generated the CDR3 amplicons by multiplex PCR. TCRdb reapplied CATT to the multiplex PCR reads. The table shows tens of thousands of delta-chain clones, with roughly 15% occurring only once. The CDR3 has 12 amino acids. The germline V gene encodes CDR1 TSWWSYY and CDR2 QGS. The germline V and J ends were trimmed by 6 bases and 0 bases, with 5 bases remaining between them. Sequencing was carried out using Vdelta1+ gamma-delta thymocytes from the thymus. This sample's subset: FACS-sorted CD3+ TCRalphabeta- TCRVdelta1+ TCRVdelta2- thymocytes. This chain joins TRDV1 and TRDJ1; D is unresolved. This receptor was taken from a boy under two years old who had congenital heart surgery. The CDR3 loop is CALGGYTDKLIF. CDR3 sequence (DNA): TGTGCTCTTGGCGGTTACACCGATAAACTCATCTTT.